This TCR beta chain comes out of a study of blood T cell repertoires in COVID-19. The ends lost 5 bases at V and 1 base at J; junction bases unmatched: 5. In germline, CDR1 is MNHNY, CDR2 SVGAGI (reference sequence). The CDR3 extends over 17 amino acids. Only in-frame clones appear in the TCRdb table, and some are missing; sequencing was by immunoSEQ multiplex PCR. The table has over 250,000 clones, around nine tenths seen once. The sequenced material came from peripheral blood. The rearrangement joins TRBV6-6 to TRBJ2-2; 12 positions match TRBD2. The clonotype was recovered from a woman in her seventies with COVID-19, enrolled during active disease. The CDR3 region has the DNA TGTGCCAGCAGTCCCGGACTAGCGGGAATGAACACCGGGGAGCTGTTTTTT. It translates to CASSPGLAGMNTGELFF.